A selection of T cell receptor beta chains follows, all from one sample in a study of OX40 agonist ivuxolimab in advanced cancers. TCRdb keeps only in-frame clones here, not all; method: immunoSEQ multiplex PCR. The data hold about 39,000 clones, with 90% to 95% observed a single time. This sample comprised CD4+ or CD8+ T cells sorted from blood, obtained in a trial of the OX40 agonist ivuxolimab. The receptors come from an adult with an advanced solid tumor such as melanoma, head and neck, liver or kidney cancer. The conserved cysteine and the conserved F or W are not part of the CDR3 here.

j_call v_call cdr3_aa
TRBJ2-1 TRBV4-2 ASSQAAEAYNEQF
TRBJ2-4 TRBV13 ASSFLNQAKNIQY
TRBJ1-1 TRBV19 ATRTNTEAF
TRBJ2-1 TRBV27 ASSPPGLAGDGDEQF
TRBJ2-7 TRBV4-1 ASSLYLSGRIYEQY
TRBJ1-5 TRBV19 ASSIASGIYNQPQH
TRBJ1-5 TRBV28 ASQETLDYSNQPQH
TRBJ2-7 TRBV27 ASRTSEWPYEQY
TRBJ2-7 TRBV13 ASSSRLYEQY
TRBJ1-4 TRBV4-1 ASSQASGQGSIGEKLF
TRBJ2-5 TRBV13 ASSTRTSGGFSY
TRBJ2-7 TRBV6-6 ASNDFRDRSYEQY
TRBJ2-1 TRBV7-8 ASGDGRTYNEQF
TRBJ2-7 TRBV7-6 ATTQNPGGYEQY
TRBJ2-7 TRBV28 ASSLPGGNYEQY
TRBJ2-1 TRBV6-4 ASSDSSNNEQF
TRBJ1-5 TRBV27 ASSLLGGGLQPQH
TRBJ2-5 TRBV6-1 ASSSLERVAETQY
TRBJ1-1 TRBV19 ASSPFGTGGVVNTEAF
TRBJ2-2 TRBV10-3 ATTNADRESSGELF
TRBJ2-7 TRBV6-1 ASSEVVYSYEQY
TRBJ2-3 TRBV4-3 ASSQQREGLDTQY
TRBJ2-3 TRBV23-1 ASSQSQSGSSDTQY
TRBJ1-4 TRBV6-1 ASSEADTDEKLF
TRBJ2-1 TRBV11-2 ASILTATLRDEQF
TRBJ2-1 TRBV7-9 ASSPKGLVNEQF
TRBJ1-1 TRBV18 ASSPGVEAF
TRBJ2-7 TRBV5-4 ASSLSTVTYEQY
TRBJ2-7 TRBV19 ASSIVLAGVYEQY
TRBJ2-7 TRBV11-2 ASSPESAYEQY
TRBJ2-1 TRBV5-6 ASSLWTPSYNEQF
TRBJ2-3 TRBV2 ASSEGPTGSTDTQY
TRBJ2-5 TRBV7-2 ASSLEVAGGETQY
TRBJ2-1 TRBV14 ASSQDHMRTGGYNEQF